The 8 T cell receptor beta chains given below trace back to one sample, sequenced in a study of human T cells and chemical hapten exposure (TCRdb year 2021). Per the publication, the time point label means: patch test 1, 2 weeks after DPC sensitization. The treatment or condition label corresponds to: therapeutic diphenylcyclopropenone sensitization with weekly scalp DPC. The library was obtained by RACE. The run used a NextSeq 500. The raw public data were reprocessed by TCRdb itself: fastp quality trimming at Q25, MiXCR clonotype calling, in-frame beta chains only. For every CDR3 protein sequence, its rows merge into one entry that carries the most common genes and DNA. Here the sample has approximately 90,000 distinct CDR3 sequences; around 12% occur a single time. Approximately 2% of the sample comes from the top ten. Here the sequenced sample was whole blood, taken in connection with sensitization to the hapten diphenylcyclopropenone (DPC). The receptors come from a middle-aged woman with alopecia areata. Some clones in this sample may be carry-over from other donors' samples.

The rearrangement joins TRBV12-3 or TRBV12-4 to TRBJ1-4; tentative D call: TRBD1 (6 bases). V lost 6 bases to trimming and J lost 0 bases, with 17 bases between them. The CDR3 has 17 residues. The CDR3 sequence is CASRFRTAVATNEKLFF. DNA of the CDR3: TGTGCCAGCAGGTTCAGGACAGCCGTTGCAACTAATGAAAAACTGTTTTTT.

The CDR3 DNA reads as TGTGCCATCAGTGGGACGGAGACCTACGAGCAGTACTTC. This sequence encodes CAISGTETYEQYF. The rearrangement links TRBV10-3 to TRBJ2-7; no clear D. The germline V gene has CDR1 ENHRY and CDR2 SYGVKD. Trimming cost V 4 bases and J 2 bases, with 9 bases left between them. The CDR3 is made up of 13 amino acids.

V is TRBV19 and J is TRBJ1-1; unclear D gene. Trimming pared 5 bases from V and 0 bases from J, leaving 7 bases between. The germline V gene encodes CDR1 LNHDA and CDR2 SQIVND (reference sequence). CDR3 length equals 13 residues. CDR3 sequence: CASSDGLNTEAFF. As DNA, the CDR3 is TGTGCCAGTAGTGACGGCCTGAACACTGAAGCTTTCTTT. Full variable domain (outside the CDR3, taken from reference TRBV19 and TRBJ1-1): DGGITQSPKYLFRKEGQNVTLSCEQNLNHDAMYWYRQDPGQGLRLIYYSQIVNDFQKGDIAEGYSVSREKKESFPLTVTSAQKNPTAFYLCASSDGLNTEAFFGQGTRLTVV.

The V call is TRBV30, the J call TRBJ1-6; no firm D call. Trimming shortened V by 2 bases and J by 10 bases, and 18 bases separated the two germline ends. There are 15 residues in the CDR3. Germline CDR1 and CDR2: GTSNPN and SVGIG (reference sequence). CDR3 in amino acids: CAWSPLRGVKSPLHF. The CDR3 DNA sequence: TGTGCCTGGAGTCCACTACGGGGAGTTAAATCACCCCTCCACTTT.

In this sample, this clonotype turned up a few times. The chain links TRBV29-1 to TRBJ2-5; D is undetermined. V gave up 5 bases and J gave up 5 bases, with 12 bases separating them. Germline CDR1 is SQVTM and CDR2 is ANQGSEA. The CDR3 is 12 amino acids. The CDR3 protein is CSVTSSMETQYF. The DNA of the CDR3 is TGCAGCGTTACAAGCTCCATGGAGACCCAGTACTTC.

In its sample, this clonotype was seen many times. The chain joins TRBV3-1 to TRBJ1-2; 10 nucleotides agree with TRBD1. The CDR3 extends over 13 amino acids. The V gene end was trimmed by 1 base and the J gene end by 7 bases; junction bases not matched to a gene: 0. Germline CDR1 and CDR2: LGHDT and YNNKEL (reference sequence). As DNA, the CDR3 is TGTGCCAGCAGCCAAGGGACAGGGGGTGGCTACACCTTC. Translation: CASSQGTGGGYTF.

This CDR3 reads CASSSQLAGEGETQYF. Here the CDR3 DNA reads TGTGCCAGTAGTAGCCAGCTAGCGGGTGAGGGGGAGACCCAGTACTTC. J is TRBJ2-5 and V is TRBV19, with 8 bases fitting TRBD2. V lost 4 bases, J lost 5 bases, and 12 bases stayed unmatched. Germline values: CDR1 LNHDA, CDR2 SQIVND (reference sequence). CDR3 size: 16 residues.

The rearrangement links TRBV5-1 to TRBJ2-7, with TRBD1 as a possible D gene (6 bases). V lost 2 bases, J lost 7 bases, and 16 bases lay in between. In germline, CDR1 is SGHRS, CDR2 YFSETQ. The CDR3 has 14 amino acids. CDR3 coding DNA: TGCGCCAGCAGCTTTCCCACAGGGCGGCAGGAGCAGTACTTC. Protein product: CASSFPTGRQEQYF.